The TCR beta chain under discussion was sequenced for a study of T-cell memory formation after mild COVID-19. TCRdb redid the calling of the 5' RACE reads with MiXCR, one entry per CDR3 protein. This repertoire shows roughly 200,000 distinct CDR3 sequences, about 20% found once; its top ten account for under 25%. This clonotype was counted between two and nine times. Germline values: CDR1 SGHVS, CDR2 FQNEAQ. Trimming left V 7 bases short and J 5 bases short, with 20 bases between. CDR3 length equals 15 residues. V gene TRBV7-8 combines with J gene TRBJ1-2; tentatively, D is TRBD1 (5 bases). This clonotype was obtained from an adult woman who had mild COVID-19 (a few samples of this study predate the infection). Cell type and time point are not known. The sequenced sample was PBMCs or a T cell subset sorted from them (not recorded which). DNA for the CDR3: TGTGCCAGCAACCCATTGAGGGGTTCCGCGTATGGCTACACCTTC. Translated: CASNPLRGSAYGYTF.